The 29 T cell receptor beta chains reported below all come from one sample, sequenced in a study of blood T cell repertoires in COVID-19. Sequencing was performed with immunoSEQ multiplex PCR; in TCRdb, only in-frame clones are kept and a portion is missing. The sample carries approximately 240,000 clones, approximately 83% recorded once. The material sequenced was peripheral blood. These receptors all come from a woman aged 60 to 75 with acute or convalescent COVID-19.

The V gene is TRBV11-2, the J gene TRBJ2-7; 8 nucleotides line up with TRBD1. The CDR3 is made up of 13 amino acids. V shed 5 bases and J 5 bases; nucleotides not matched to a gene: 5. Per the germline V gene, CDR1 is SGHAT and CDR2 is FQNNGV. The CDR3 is CASSLDRGNEQYF. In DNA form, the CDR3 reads TGTGCCAGCAGCCTCGACAGGGGAAACGAGCAGTACTTC.

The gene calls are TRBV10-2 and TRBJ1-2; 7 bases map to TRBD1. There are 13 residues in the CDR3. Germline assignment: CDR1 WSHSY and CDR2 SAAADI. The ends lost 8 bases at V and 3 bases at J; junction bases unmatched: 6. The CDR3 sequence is CASARQGDYGYTF. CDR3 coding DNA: TGCGCCAGCGCGAGACAGGGAGACTATGGCTACACCTTC.

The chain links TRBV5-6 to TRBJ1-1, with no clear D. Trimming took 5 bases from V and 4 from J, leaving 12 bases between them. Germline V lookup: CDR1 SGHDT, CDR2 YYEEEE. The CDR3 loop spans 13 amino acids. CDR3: CASRFTGSTEAFF. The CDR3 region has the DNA TGTGCCAGCAGATTTACCGGGAGCACTGAAGCTTTCTTT.

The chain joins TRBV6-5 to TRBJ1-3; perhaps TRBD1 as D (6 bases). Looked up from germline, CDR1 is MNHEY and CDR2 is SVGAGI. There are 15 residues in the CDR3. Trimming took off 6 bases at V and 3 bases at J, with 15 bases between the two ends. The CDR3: CASSRTVFGGNTIYF. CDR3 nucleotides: TGTGCCAGCAGCCGGACAGTCTTCGGTGGAAACACCATATATTTT.

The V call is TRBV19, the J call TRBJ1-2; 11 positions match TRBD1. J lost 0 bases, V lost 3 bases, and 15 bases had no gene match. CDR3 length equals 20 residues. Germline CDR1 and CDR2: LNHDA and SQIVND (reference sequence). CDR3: CASSIPRAGTGGRANYGYTF. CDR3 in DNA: TGTGCCAGTAGTATCCCGAGAGCCGGGACAGGGGGACGAGCTAACTATGGCTACACCTTC.

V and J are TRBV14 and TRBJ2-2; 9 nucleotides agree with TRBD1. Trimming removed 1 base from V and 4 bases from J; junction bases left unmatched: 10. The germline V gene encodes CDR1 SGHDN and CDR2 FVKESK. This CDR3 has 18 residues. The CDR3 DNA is TGTGCCAGCAGCCAAGTCCCGGGACAGGGAAGAATCACCGGGGAGCTGTTTTTT. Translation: CASSQVPGQGRITGELFF.

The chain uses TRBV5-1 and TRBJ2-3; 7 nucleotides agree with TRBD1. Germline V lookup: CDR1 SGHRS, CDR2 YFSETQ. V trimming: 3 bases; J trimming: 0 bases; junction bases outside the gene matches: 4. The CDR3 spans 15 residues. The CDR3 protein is CASSSKTGSTDTQYF. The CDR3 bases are TGCGCCAGCAGCTCAAAGACAGGGAGCACAGATACGCAGTATTTT.

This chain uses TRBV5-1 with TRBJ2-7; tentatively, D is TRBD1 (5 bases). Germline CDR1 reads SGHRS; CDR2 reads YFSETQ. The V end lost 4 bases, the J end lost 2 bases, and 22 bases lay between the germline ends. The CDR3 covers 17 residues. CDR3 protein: CASSRDTGTLSTYEQYF. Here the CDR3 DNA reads TGCGCCAGCAGCCGAGACACAGGTACGCTTAGCACCTACGAGCAGTACTTC.

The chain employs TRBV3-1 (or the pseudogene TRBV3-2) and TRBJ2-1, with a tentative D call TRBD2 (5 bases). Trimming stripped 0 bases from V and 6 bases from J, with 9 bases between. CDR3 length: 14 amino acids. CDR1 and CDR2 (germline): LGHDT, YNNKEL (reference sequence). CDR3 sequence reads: CASSQDRGFNEQFF. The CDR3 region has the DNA TGTGCCAGCAGCCAAGATCGAGGGTTCAATGAGCAGTTCTTC.

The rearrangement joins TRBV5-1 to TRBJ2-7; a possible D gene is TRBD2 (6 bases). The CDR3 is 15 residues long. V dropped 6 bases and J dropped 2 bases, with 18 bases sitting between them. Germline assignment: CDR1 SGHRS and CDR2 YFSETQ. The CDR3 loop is CASKQSWGEAYEQYF. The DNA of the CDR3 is TGCGCCAGCAAACAATCGTGGGGGGAGGCCTACGAGCAGTACTTC.

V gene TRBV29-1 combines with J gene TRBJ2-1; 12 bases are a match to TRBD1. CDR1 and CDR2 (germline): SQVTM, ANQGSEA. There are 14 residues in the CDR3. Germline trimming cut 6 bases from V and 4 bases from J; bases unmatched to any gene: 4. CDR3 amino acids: CSVTGQGAYNEQFF. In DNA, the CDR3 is TGCAGCGTGACGGGACAGGGGGCTTACAATGAGCAGTTCTTC.

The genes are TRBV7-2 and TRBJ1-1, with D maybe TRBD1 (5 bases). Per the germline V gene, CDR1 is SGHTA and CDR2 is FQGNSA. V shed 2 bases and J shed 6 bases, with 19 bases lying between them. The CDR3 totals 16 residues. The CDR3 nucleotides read TGTGCCAGCAGCTTATCGGGCAGCGGGACTCTATCTGAAGCTTTCTTT. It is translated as CASSLSGSGTLSEAFF.

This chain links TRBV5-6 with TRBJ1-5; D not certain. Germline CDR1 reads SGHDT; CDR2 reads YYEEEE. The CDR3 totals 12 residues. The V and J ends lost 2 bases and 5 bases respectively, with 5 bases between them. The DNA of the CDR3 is TGTGCCAGCAGCTTTATCGATCAGCCCCAGCATTTT. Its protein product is CASSFIDQPQHF. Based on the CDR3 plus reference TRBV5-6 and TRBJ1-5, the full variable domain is DAGVTQSPTHLIKTRGQQVTLRCSPKSGHDTVSWYQQALGQGPQFIFQYYEEEERQRGNFPDRFSGHQFPNYSSELNVNALLLGDSALYLCASSFIDQPQHFGDGTRLSIL.

CDR3 bases: TGTGCCAGCAGCTTATCCGTCCAGACTAACCAGCCCCAGCATTTT. Its protein is CASSLSVQTNQPQHF. The chain is built from TRBV7-2 and TRBJ1-5; D not certain. Germline-derived CDR1 and CDR2 are SGHTA and FQGNSA. Between the trimmed V and J ends, which lost 2 bases and 7 bases, there was a span of 15 bases. CDR3 size: 15 residues. The complete variable domain, with remaining parts taken from reference TRBV7-2 and TRBJ1-5, reads GAGVSQSPSNKVTEKGKDVELRCDPISGHTALYWYRQSLGQGLEFLIYFQGNSAPDKSGLPSDRFSAERTGGSVSTLTIQRTQQEDSAVYLCASSLSVQTNQPQHFGDGTRLSIL.

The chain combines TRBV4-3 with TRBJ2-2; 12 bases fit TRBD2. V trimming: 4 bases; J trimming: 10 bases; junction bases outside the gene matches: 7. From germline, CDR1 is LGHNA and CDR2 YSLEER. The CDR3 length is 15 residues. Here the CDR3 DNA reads TGCGCCAGCAGCCCAGGACTAGCGGGGTTTATGGAGCTGTTTTTT. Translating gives CASSPGLAGFMELFF.

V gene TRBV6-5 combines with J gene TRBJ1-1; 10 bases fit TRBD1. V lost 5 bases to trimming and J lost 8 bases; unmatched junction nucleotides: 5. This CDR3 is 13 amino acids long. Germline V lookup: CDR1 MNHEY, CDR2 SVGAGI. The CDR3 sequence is CASSRPGQGEAFF. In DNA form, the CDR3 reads TGTGCCAGCAGTAGACCGGGACAGGGGGAAGCTTTCTTT.

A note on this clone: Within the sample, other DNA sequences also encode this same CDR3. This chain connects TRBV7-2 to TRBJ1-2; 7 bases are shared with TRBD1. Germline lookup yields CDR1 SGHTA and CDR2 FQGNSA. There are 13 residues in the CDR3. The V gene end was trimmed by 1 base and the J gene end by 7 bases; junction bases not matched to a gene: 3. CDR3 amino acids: CASSLGQGGGYTF. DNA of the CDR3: TGTGCCAGCAGCTTAGGACAGGGTGGTGGCTACACCTTC.

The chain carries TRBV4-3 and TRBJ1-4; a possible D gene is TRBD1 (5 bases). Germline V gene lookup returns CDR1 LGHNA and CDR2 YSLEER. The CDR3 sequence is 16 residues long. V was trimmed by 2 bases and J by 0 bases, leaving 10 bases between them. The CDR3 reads CASSQTAGATNEKLFF. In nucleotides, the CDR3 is TGCGCCAGCAGCCAAACTGCGGGGGCAACTAATGAAAAACTGTTTTTT.

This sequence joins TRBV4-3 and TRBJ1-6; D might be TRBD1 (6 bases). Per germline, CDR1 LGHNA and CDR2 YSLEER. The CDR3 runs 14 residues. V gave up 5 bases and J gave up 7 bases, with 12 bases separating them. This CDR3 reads CASSGGNLNSPLHF. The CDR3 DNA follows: TGCGCCAGCAGCGGGGGCAATCTGAATTCACCCCTCCACTTT.

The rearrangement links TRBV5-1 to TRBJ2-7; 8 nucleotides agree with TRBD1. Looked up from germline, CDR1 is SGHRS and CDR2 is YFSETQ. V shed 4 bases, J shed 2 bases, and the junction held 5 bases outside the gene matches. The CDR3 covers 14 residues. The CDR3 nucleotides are TGCGCCAGCAGCACTGGACAGGGTGCCTACGAGCAGTACTTC. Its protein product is CASSTGQGAYEQYF.

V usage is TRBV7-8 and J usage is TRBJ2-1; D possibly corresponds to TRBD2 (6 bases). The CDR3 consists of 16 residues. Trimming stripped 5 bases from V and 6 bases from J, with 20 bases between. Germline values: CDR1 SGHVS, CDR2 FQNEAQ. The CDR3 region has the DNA TGTGCCAGCAGCCCAGGAAGCGGCGGGAATACCAATGAGCAGTTCTTC. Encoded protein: CASSPGSGGNTNEQFF.

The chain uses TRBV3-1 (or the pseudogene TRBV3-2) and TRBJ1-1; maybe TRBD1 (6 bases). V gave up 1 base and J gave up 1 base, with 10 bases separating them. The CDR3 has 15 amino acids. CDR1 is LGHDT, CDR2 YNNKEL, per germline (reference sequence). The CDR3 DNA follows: TGTGCCAGCAGCCAAGTTGGGGGCTCGAACACTGAAGCTTTCTTT. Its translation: CASSQVGGSNTEAFF.

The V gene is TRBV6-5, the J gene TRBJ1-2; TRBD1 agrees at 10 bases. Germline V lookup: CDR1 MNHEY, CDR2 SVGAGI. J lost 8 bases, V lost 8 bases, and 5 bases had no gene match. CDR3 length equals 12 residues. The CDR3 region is CASSGTGEGYTF. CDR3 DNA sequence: TGTGCCAGCTCCGGGACAGGGGAAGGCTACACCTTC.

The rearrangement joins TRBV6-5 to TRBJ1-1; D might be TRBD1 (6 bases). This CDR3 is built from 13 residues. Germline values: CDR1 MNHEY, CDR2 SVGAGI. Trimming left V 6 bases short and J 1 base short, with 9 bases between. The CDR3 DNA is TGTGCCAGCAGGGGACACCAGAACACTGAAGCTTTCTTT. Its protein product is CASRGHQNTEAFF.

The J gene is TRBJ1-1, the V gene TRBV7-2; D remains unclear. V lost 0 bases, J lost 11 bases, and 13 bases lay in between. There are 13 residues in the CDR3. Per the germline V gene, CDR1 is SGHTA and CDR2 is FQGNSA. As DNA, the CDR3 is TGTGCCAGCAGCTTAGCGAGGGAGGGAACGGCTTTCTTT. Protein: CASSLAREGTAFF.

CDR3 loop: CAWRLAASTDTQYF. CDR3 in DNA: TGTGCCTGGAGACTAGCGGCCTCCACAGATACGCAGTATTTT. The rearrangement joins TRBV30 to TRBJ2-3, with 8 bases lining up with TRBD2. Trimming cost V 3 bases and J 2 bases; bases outside gene matches: 4. There are 14 residues in the CDR3. The germline CDR1 and CDR2 sequences are GTSNPN and SVGIG (reference sequence).

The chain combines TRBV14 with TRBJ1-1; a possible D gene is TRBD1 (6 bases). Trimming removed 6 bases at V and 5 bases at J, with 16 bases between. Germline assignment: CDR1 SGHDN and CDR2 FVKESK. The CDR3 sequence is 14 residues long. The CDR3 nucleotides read TGTGCCAGCAGTCGGCAGGGGAAGGGGACTGAAGCTTTCTTT. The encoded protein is CASSRQGKGTEAFF.

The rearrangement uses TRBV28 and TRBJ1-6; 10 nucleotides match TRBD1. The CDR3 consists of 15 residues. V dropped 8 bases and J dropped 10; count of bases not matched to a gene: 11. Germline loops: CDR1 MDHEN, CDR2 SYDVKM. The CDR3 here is CASLTGQGGGSPLHF. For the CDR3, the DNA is TGTGCCAGCCTGACTGGACAGGGGGGAGGGTCACCCCTCCACTTT.

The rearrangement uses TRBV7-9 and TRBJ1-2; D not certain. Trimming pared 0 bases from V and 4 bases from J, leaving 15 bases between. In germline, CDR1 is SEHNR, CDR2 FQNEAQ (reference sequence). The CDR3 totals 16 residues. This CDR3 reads CASSLARRSGGYGYTF. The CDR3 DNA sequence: TGTGCCAGCAGCTTAGCGAGGCGGAGTGGAGGCTATGGCTACACCTTC.